The 12 T cell receptor beta chains given below trace back to one sample, sequenced in a study of PD-1 blockade in mismatch repair-deficient tumors (dated by TCRdb to 2016 to 2017). Libraries came from the immunoSEQ multiplex PCR assay. In its TCRdb copy, this immuneACCESS table keeps in-frame sequences only and misses some clones. Where compared with another copy, unresolved V genes explain less than half of these, and the others have no known cause. Counted in this sample were about 120,000 clones; about three quarters of them appeared once. The ten largest clones add up to 4.7% of the sample. The material sequenced was peripheral blood, taken 60 to 65 weeks after starting pembrolizumab. These receptors came from an adult with mismatch repair-deficient cancer.

The gene calls are TRBV7-2 and TRBJ2-1, with 11 positions matching TRBD1. Germline-derived CDR1 and CDR2 are SGHTA and FQGNSA. This CDR3 has 17 residues. Trimming cost V 5 bases and J 3 bases; bases outside gene matches: 9. In nucleotides, the CDR3 is TGTGCCAGCAGCACGCTATGGGGACAGGGGGACTACAATGAGCAGTTCTTC. The encoded protein is CASSTLWGQGDYNEQFF.

The chain has TRBV7-3 and TRBJ2-5; D is unresolved. The J call may be wrong; the DNA end is better matched by TRBJ2-7. There are 13 residues in the CDR3. Germline loops: CDR1 SGHTA, CDR2 FQGTGA. This CDR3 is CASSALGSYEQYF. DNA for the CDR3: TGTGCCAGCAGCGCGCTAGGCTCCTACGAGCAGTACTTC.

The chain carries TRBV5-1 and TRBJ1-1; 10 bases match TRBD1. This CDR3 is built from 17 residues. The V segment lost 4 bases and the J segment 1 base; nucleotides outside the gene matches: 10. Germline V gives CDR1 SGHRS, CDR2 YFSETQ. This CDR3 is CASSDRQGARWNTEAFF. The CDR3 DNA is TGCGCCAGCAGCGACCGACAGGGGGCGCGTTGGAACACTGAAGCTTTCTTT.

This clone is medium-sized. The chain combines TRBV19 with TRBJ2-2; a weak D match, TRBD1 (5 bases). V lost 6 bases and J 3 bases, leaving 14 bases between the germline ends. The CDR3 runs 15 residues. Per germline, CDR1 LNHDA and CDR2 SQIVND (reference sequence). CDR3 in DNA: TGTGCCAGTAGCCCAGGGTACTCACACACCGGGGAGCTGTTTTTT. Protein: CASSPGYSHTGELFF.

V is TRBV6-6 and J is TRBJ2-2, with a weak D call TRBD1 (7 bases). Deletions cut 6 bases from V and 0 bases from J, with 14 bases between. This CDR3 is built from 16 residues. Germline loops: CDR1 MNHNY, CDR2 SVGAGI (reference sequence). CDR3 DNA sequence: TGTGCCAGCAGGGAGGGACAGAACGCGAACACCGGGGAGCTGTTTTTT. Translation gives CASREGQNANTGELFF.

CDR3 bases: TGTGCCAGCTCACCGCGGGGAGTCTCTGGAAACACCATATATTTT. It yields the protein CASSPRGVSGNTIYF. The rearrangement links TRBV18 to TRBJ1-3; the D is unclear. The germline V gene encodes CDR1 KGHSH and CDR2 LQKENI. The CDR3 is 15 residues long. Trimming left V 3 bases short and J 0 bases short, with 9 bases between.

The chain has TRBV27 and TRBJ2-1; D is undetermined. CDR3 size: 13 residues. With 3 bases removed from V and 3 bases from J, the gap between germline ends came to 6 bases. Germline CDR1 reads MNHEY; CDR2 reads SMNVEV (reference sequence). The CDR3 DNA follows: TGTGCCAGCAGTTTCTACAGCTACAATGAGCAGTTCTTC. It encodes CASSFYSYNEQFF.

The rearrangement uses TRBV2 and TRBJ2-1; 7 bases are shared with TRBD1. Germline-derived CDR1 and CDR2 are SNHLY and FYNNEI. V lost 4 bases to trimming and J lost 12 bases; unmatched junction nucleotides: 9. The CDR3 is 13 amino acids. The CDR3, as DNA: TGTGCCAGCAGTGCACCGGACAGGTGGGGGCAGTTCTTC. It is translated as CASSAPDRWGQFF.

The chain has TRBV4-1 and TRBJ2-3, with TRBD2 matching 13 bases. Germline lookup yields CDR1 MGHRA and CDR2 YSYEKL. V shed 4 bases, J shed 0 bases, and the junction held 10 bases outside the gene matches. The length of the CDR3 is 19 residues. The CDR3, as DNA: TGCGCCAGCAGCCTCGGACTAGCGGGAGTGGGGATAAGCACAGATACGCAGTATTTT. Amino acids: CASSLGLAGVGISTDTQYF.

The chain is built from TRBV9 and TRBJ1-1; TRBD1 agrees at 7 bases. This CDR3 spans 13 amino acids. Germline V gene data show CDR1 as SGDLS and CDR2 as YYNGEE. The ends lost 0 bases at V and 8 bases at J; junction bases unmatched: 4. The CDR3 coding sequence is TGTGCCAGCAGCGTAGCAGGGGGTGAGGAAGCTTTCTTT. Protein: CASSVAGGEEAFF.

There are a few counts of this clone. The chain carries TRBV30 and TRBJ1-1; D unclear. There are 13 residues in the CDR3. Germline V gene sequence: CDR1 GTSNPN, CDR2 SVGIG (reference sequence). V was clipped by 0 bases and J by 1 base, with 6 bases between them. The CDR3 region has the DNA TGTGCCTGGAGTGTACAAGAGAACACTGAAGCTTTCTTT. Its protein is CAWSVQENTEAFF.

This clone was found a few times. Other DNA sequences in this sample translate to the same CDR3. V usage is TRBV11-3 and J usage is TRBJ1-1; no reliable D call. The CDR3 extends over 13 amino acids. CDR1 is SGHNT, CDR2 YENEEA, per germline. The V gene lost 3 bases and the J gene lost 1 base, with 6 bases spanning the gap. The CDR3 here is CASSLGGNTEAFF. The CDR3 DNA reads as TGTGCCAGCAGCTTGGGAGGGAACACTGAAGCTTTCTTT. The full variable domain, its missing parts supplied by reference TRBV11-3 and TRBJ1-1, is EAGVVQSPRYKIIEKKQPVAFWCNPISGHNTLYWYLQNLGQGPELLIRYENEEAVDDSQLPKDRFSAERLKGVDSTLKIQPAELGDSAVYLCASSLGGNTEAFFGQGTRLTVV.